This TCR beta chain was documented in a study of OX40 agonist ivuxolimab in advanced cancers. General study results and limits: Normalized T-cell clonal expansion was also low in some nonresponders. The antigen specificity of the peripheral T cells (those that were expanded) was not determined. Expanded clones tended on average to be more numerous among CD8+ T cells than CD4+.

A note on this clone: The target antigen is unknown.

Germline V gene lookup returns CDR1 SGHVT and CDR2 SQSDAQ. CDR3 length: 10 residues. The V end lost 7 bases, the J end lost 8 bases, and 5 bases lay between the germline ends. Libraries were prepared by immunoSEQ multiplex PCR; TCRdb keeps only in-frame clonotypes and omits some of them. This table has tens of thousands of clones, 80% to 95% appearing once. The sequence was obtained from an adult with an advanced solid tumor such as melanoma, head and neck, liver or kidney cancer. The chain employs TRBV7-4 and TRBJ1-4; D remains unclear. Sequencing was performed on CD4+ or CD8+ T cells sorted from blood, taken in a trial of the OX40 agonist ivuxolimab. The CDR3 loop reads CASTKEKLFF. The CDR3 DNA reads TGTGCCAGCACAAAGGAAAAACTGTTTTTT.